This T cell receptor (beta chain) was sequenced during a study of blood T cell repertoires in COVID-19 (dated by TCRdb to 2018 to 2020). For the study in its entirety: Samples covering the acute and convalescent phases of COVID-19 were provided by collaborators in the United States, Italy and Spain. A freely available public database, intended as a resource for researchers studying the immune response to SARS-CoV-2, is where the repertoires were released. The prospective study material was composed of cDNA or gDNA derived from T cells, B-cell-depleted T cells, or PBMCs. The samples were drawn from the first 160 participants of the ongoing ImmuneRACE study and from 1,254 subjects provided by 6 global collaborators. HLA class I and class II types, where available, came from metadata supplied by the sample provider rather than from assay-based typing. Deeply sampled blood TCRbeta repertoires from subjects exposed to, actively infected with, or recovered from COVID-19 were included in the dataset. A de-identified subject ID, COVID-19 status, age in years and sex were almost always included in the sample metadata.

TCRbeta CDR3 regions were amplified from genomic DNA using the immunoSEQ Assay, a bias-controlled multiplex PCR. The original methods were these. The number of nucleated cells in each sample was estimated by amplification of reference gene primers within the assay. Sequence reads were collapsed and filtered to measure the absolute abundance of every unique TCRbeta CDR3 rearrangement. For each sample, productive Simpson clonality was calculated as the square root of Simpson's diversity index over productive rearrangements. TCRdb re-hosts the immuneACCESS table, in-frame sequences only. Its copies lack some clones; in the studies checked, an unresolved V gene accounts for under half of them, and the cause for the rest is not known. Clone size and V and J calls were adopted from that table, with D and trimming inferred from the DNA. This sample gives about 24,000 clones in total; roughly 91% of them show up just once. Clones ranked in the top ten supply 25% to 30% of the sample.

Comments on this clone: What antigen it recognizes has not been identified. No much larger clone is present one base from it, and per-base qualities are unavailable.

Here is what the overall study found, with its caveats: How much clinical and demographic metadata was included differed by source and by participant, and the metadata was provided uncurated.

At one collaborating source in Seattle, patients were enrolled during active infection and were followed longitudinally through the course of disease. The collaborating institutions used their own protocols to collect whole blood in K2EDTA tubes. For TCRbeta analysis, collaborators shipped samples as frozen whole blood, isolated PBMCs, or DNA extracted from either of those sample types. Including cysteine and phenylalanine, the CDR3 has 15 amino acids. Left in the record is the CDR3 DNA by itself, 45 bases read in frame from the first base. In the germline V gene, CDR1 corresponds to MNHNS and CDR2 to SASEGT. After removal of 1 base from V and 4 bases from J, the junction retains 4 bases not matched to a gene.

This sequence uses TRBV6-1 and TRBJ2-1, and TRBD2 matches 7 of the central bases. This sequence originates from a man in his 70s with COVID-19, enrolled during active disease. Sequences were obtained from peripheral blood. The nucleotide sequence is TGTGCCAGCAGTGAAGAATGGGGGGGTTACAATGAGCAGTTCTTC. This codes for CASSEEWGGYNEQFF.